This entry describes one T cell receptor (beta chain). Its target antigen remains unknown. No much larger clone is present one base from it, and per-base qualities are unavailable. This record belongs to a study of blood T cell repertoires in COVID-19 (dated by TCRdb to about 2020). Context from the whole study: Samples covering the acute and convalescent phases of COVID-19 were provided by collaborators in the United States, Italy and Spain. The material from the prospective study consisted of cDNA or gDNA derived from T cells, B-cell-depleted T cells, or PBMCs. Deeply sampled blood TCRbeta repertoires from subjects exposed to, actively infected with, or recovered from COVID-19 were included in the dataset. A freely available public database, intended as a resource for researchers studying the immune response to SARS-CoV-2, is where the repertoires were released. The samples were drawn from two sources: the first 160 participants of the ongoing ImmuneRACE study, and 1,254 subjects contributed by 6 global collaborators. A de-identified subject ID, COVID-19 status, age in years and sex were almost always included in the sample metadata. HLA class I and class II types, where available, came from metadata supplied by the sample provider rather than from assay-based typing. What the authors observed across the whole study: Clinical and demographic metadata were provided uncurated, with the amount varying by source and participant.

TCRbeta CDR3 regions were amplified from genomic DNA using the immunoSEQ Assay, a bias-controlled multiplex PCR. The original methods were these. The number of nucleated cells in each sample was estimated by amplification of reference gene primers within the assay. Sequence reads were collapsed and filtered to measure the absolute abundance of every unique TCRbeta CDR3 rearrangement. For each sample, productive Simpson clonality was calculated as the square root of Simpson's diversity index over productive rearrangements. TCRdb provides this immuneACCESS table in a form limited to in-frame rearrangements. Some clones are lacking; in checked studies, under half of them reflect an unresolved V gene, and why the rest are absent is not known. V and J calls and clone size are as listed in that table; D and trimming were resolved from the DNA. This sample is represented by approximately 440,000 clones; about 90% of them were singletons. The ten largest account for under 0.85% of the sample.

As encoded in the germline V gene (reference sequence), CDR1 is LGHDT while CDR2 is YNNKEL. The CDR3 covers 14 residues, taking in both the cysteine and the phenylalanine. Only the CDR3 part of the read is kept: 42 bases, read in frame from the first base. V is cut by 5 bases and J by 6 bases, and the space between the germline ends is 14 bases. Enrolling through a virtual design, the prospective study's participants ranged in age from roughly 18 to 100 years and lived across 24 United States geographic areas. In the prospective study, participants were assigned to cohorts based on the clinical history participants reported in a screening survey and a study questionnaire. Recovered participants in ImmuneRACE Cohort 3 were defined by two consecutive negative NP/OP PCR tests, clearance by a healthcare professional, or resolution of symptoms. Each participant in the prospective study had whole blood, serum and a nasopharyngeal or oropharyngeal swab collected by mobile phlebotomists. Participants in the prospective study had the option to provide additional blood draws and questionnaires over a roughly 2-month period. Before DNA extraction, prospective study blood samples were shipped either frozen or at room temperature.

The V and J segments used are TRBV3-1 (or the pseudogene TRBV3-2) and TRBJ2-1; perhaps TRBD1 is the D gene, with 5 bases matching. Sequencing was done on a sample of PBMCs or T cells enriched from blood (not recorded which). The TCR sequence derives from a woman younger than 35 who had recovered from COVID-19. The CDR3 corresponds to CASSVRGALNEQFF. The sequenced DNA is TGTGCCAGCAGCGTCCGTGGGGCCCTCAATGAGCAGTTCTTC.